One sample yielded the 5 T cell receptor beta chains listed below, sequenced in a study of T cells of healthy individuals. TCRdb processed the 5' RACE reads anew with MiXCR; each CDR3 protein has one entry. Counted here are 40,000 to 65,000 distinct CDR3 sequences, approximately 15% occurring once; the ten biggest clones make up 15% to 20%. The receptor set was obtained from a human donor in good health.

This sequence joins TRBV27 and TRBJ2-3, with 8 bases aligning to TRBD2. Germline loops: CDR1 MNHEY, CDR2 SMNVEV (reference sequence). The length of the CDR3 is 16 residues. The J segment lost 4 bases and the V segment lost 3 bases, leaving 9 bases of the junction unmatched. CDR3 bases: TGTGCCAGCAGTTTTTTGCGCGCGGGGGGCCCAGATACGCAGTATTTT. Protein product: CASSFLRAGGPDTQYF.

This clonotype was seen repeatedly, ten times or more. This chain uses TRBV6-1 with TRBJ1-5; no clear D gene. Trimming pared 2 bases from V and 5 bases from J, leaving 13 bases between. This CDR3 spans 15 amino acids. CDR1 is MNHNS and CDR2 is SASEGT in the germline V gene. In DNA, the CDR3 is TGTGCCAGCAGTGAAATGACGGGGTTTGATCAGCCCCAGCATTTT. It yields the protein CASSEMTGFDQPQHF.

Details on this clonotype: A much more abundant neighbour one base away suggests this may be a read error. The chain joins TRBV30 to TRBJ1-1; the D is unclear. Germline CDR1 reads GTSNPN; CDR2 reads SVGIG (reference sequence). V was cut by 7 bases and J by 12 bases, with 18 bases left in between. The CDR3 loop spans 11 amino acids. CDR3 loop: CASLRGRRTFF. Here the CDR3 DNA reads TGTGCCTCCCTCCGCGGGCGGCGGACTTTCTTT. Full variable domain (rest looked up from reference TRBV30 and TRBJ1-1): SQTIHQWPATLVQPVGSPLSLECTVEGTSNPNLYWYRQAAGRGLQLLFYSVGIGQISSEVPQNLSASRPQDRQFILSSKKLLLSDSGFYLCASLRGRRTFFGQGTRLTVV.

The V gene is TRBV7-2, the J gene TRBJ2-2, with TRBD1 as a possible D gene (6 bases). CDR1 and CDR2 (germline): SGHTA, FQGNSA. The CDR3 consists of 13 residues. Trimming took 8 bases from V and 7 from J, leaving 14 bases between them. The CDR3 DNA is TGTGCCAGCGAACGGACAGTCCGCGGGGAGCTGTTTTTT. Residues: CASERTVRGELFF.

This clonotype was detected only a few times. The rearrangement uses TRBV24-1 and TRBJ2-5, with D possibly TRBD2 on 5 matching bases. This CDR3 spans 15 amino acids. Germline V gene data show CDR1 as KGHDR and CDR2 as SFDVKD. V was cut by 3 bases and J by 4 bases, with 14 bases left in between. The CDR3 DNA reads as TGTGCCACCAGTGATGGGAGAGGGTGGGTAGAGACCCAGTACTTC. Protein sequence: CATSDGRGWVETQYF.